The 19 T cell receptor beta chains below come from one sample, sequenced in a study of vaccination and CD4 T cells after COVID-19 (dated by TCRdb to the early 2020s). The library was made by PCR. Sequencing took place on an Illumina iSeq 100. TCR sequencing of DNA from cultured CD4+ T cells used the Oncomine TCR Beta short-read assay at the Johns Hopkins FTIC core. In-frame beta chains were kept once TCRdb had trimmed the public reads at Q25 with fastp and called clones with MiXCR. For every CDR3 protein sequence, its rows merge into one entry that carries the most common genes and DNA. This sample has about 13,000 distinct CDR3 sequences in its table, and approximately 74% of those were observed once. The ten largest clones add up to 8.1% of the sample. No antigen has been identified for these receptors. Explained via the paper, the treatment or condition label denotes: roughly 11-day PBMC culture with coronavirus spike peptide pools or control peptides (ViraFEST assay).

The sequences come from CD4+ T cells from blood, cultured in vitro, collected after SARS-CoV-2 vaccination. The receptors derive from a human donor who received a COVID-19 vaccine.

The chain uses TRBV7-9 and TRBJ1-4; D is undetermined. CDR3 length equals 17 residues. Germline CDR1 and CDR2: SEHNR and FQNEAQ (reference sequence). The V gene lost 5 bases and the J gene lost 7 bases, with 23 bases spanning the gap. In DNA, the CDR3 is TGTGCCAGCAGCCCCTTCGGCATACGGGGAGGTGGTGAAAAACTGTTTTTT. Protein product: CASSPFGIRGGGEKLFF.

This sequence joins TRBV2 and TRBJ2-5; D may be TRBD1 or TRBD2 (6 bases each). Per the germline V gene, CDR1 is SNHLY and CDR2 is FYNNEI. CDR3 length equals 15 residues. V lost 4 bases and J lost 0, with 12 bases in between. The CDR3 loop reads CASSATRGHQETQYF. CDR3 DNA sequence: TGTGCCAGCAGTGCCACCCGGGGGCACCAAGAGACCCAGTACTTC.

The gene calls are TRBV30 and TRBJ2-5, with 10 bases lining up with TRBD2. Germline trimming cut 1 base from V and 4 bases from J; bases unmatched to any gene: 6. Germline CDR1 reads GTSNPN; CDR2 reads SVGIG (reference sequence). The CDR3 runs 15 residues. CDR3 sequence (DNA): TGTGCCTGGAGTGCACCAGCGGGGGGGCGAGAGACCCAGTACTTC. Its translation: CAWSAPAGGRETQYF.

The rearrangement uses TRBV6-1 and TRBJ2-7, with 13 bases lining up with TRBD2. The CDR3 is made up of 15 amino acids. Germline assignment: CDR1 MNHNS and CDR2 SASEGT. The junction had 3 bases not matched to a gene; V was cut back by 7 bases and J by 0 bases. CDR3 loop: CASIGLAGVSYEQYF. In DNA form, the CDR3 reads TGTGCCAGCATTGGACTAGCGGGGGTCTCCTACGAGCAGTACTTC.

The genes are TRBV11-3 and TRBJ1-6; D might be TRBD1 (6 bases). The germline gives CDR1 SGHNT, CDR2 YENEEA. The length of the CDR3 is 16 residues. Trimming removed 4 bases at V and 7 bases at J, with 17 bases between. This chain's CDR3 is CASSSNGQLMNSPLHF. The CDR3 DNA reads TGTGCCAGCAGCTCCAACGGACAGTTAATGAATTCACCCCTCCACTTT.

V and J are TRBV11-3 and TRBJ1-6; 10 nucleotides match TRBD1. The CDR3 is 15 amino acids. Per the germline V gene, CDR1 is SGHNT and CDR2 is YENEEA. Germline trimming cut 1 base from V and 9 bases from J; bases unmatched to any gene: 3. The CDR3 nucleotides are TGTGCCAGCAGCTTAGTGGGACAGGGGCGTTCACCCCTCCACTTT. It codes for CASSLVGQGRSPLHF.

This clonotype was seen a few times. This chain links TRBV19 with TRBJ1-2; D remains ambiguous. The CDR3 contains 13 residues. Germline V gene lookup returns CDR1 LNHDA and CDR2 SQIVND (reference sequence). V lost 9 bases and J 0 bases, leaving 11 bases between the germline ends. DNA of the CDR3: TGTGCCAGCGGGAGAAAAGCTAACTATGGCTACACCTTC. As protein: CASGRKANYGYTF.

The chain employs TRBV7-9 and TRBJ1-6, with 8 bases that match TRBD1. The germline gives CDR1 SEHNR, CDR2 FQNEAQ (reference sequence). CDR3 length: 14 residues. V shed 5 bases, J shed 5 bases, and the junction held 2 bases outside the gene matches. The DNA of the CDR3 is TGTGCCAGCAGCCGGGGACAGGATAATTCACCCCTCCACTTT. Translation: CASSRGQDNSPLHF.

This chain joins TRBV7-9 and TRBJ2-3, with D uncertain. The CDR3 extends over 17 amino acids. Germline lookup yields CDR1 SEHNR and CDR2 FQNEAQ (reference sequence). Deletions cut 5 bases from V and 4 bases from J, with 22 bases between. The CDR3 protein is CASSPTTRSRGADTQYF. The CDR3 DNA sequence: TGTGCCAGCAGCCCAACGACTCGCTCTCGCGGCGCAGATACGCAGTATTTT. Full variable domain (rest looked up from reference TRBV7-9 and TRBJ2-3): DTGVSQNPRHKITKRGQNVTFRCDPISEHNRLYWYRQTLGQGPEFLTYFQNEAQLEKSRLLSDRFSAERPKGSFSTLEIQRTEQGDSAMYLCASSPTTRSRGADTQYFGPGTRLTVL.

The chain uses TRBV7-2 and TRBJ1-2; 7 bases are shared with TRBD1. Germline-derived CDR1 and CDR2 are SGHTA and FQGNSA. The trim removed 6 bases at V and 8 bases at J, leaving 12 bases unmatched. CDR3 length: 14 amino acids. The CDR3 spells CASSPTGDVGGYTF. CDR3 nucleotides: TGTGCCAGCAGTCCTACAGGGGACGTAGGCGGCTACACCTTC.

The chain combines TRBV24-1 with TRBJ1-2; D not certain. The CDR3 is made up of 12 amino acids. V lost 1 base, J lost 6 bases, and 5 bases lay in between. Germline-derived CDR1 and CDR2 are KGHDR and SFDVKD. CDR3 sequence (DNA): TGTGCCACCAGTGATTTATGGGATGGCTACACCTTC. Its translation: CATSDLWDGYTF.

The rearrangement joins TRBV20-1 to TRBJ1-6; 11 bases line up with TRBD1. The CDR3 sequence is 13 residues long. V lost 4 bases to trimming and J lost 10 bases; unmatched junction nucleotides: 3. Germline CDR1 reads DFQATT; CDR2 reads SNEGSKA (reference sequence). The CDR3 DNA is TGCAGTGCTATGGGACAGGGGGACTCACCCCTCCACTTT. This gives the protein CSAMGQGDSPLHF.

This clonotype was counted a few times. The chain recombines TRBV7-3 with TRBJ1-2; D call uncertain. V was cut by 5 bases and J by 4 bases, with 20 bases left in between. The CDR3 runs 16 residues. The germline CDR1 and CDR2 sequences are SGHTA and FQGTGA. This CDR3 is CASSPTRLRGIYGYTF. Here the CDR3 DNA reads TGTGCCAGCAGCCCAACGAGATTAAGAGGAATCTATGGCTACACCTTC.

This clonotype is a singleton in its sample. This chain uses TRBV7-8 with TRBJ2-5; 8 positions match TRBD2. The V segment lost 0 bases and the J segment 5 bases; nucleotides outside the gene matches: 5. This CDR3 has 15 residues. Germline V gene lookup returns CDR1 SGHVS and CDR2 FQNEAQ. For the CDR3, the DNA is TGTGCCAGCAGCTTAGCCAGCGGGGGAGCTGAGACCCAGTACTTC. Amino acid sequence: CASSLASGGAETQYF.

The chain is built from TRBV19 and TRBJ1-5; D may be TRBD1 (6 bases). Looked up from germline, CDR1 is LNHDA and CDR2 is SQIVND (reference sequence). Trimming took 2 bases from V and 2 from J, leaving 22 bases between them. The CDR3 is made up of 19 amino acids. CDR3 in DNA: TGTGCCAGTAGTATAACGGAGGCAGGGGAGGGACGGCGCAATCAGCCCCAGCATTTT. Translation gives CASSITEAGEGRRNQPQHF. Full variable domain (outside the CDR3, taken from reference TRBV19 and TRBJ1-5): DGGITQSPKYLFRKEGQNVTLSCEQNLNHDAMYWYRQDPGQGLRLIYYSQIVNDFQKGDIAEGYSVSREKKESFPLTVTSAQKNPTAFYLCASSITEAGEGRRNQPQHFGDGTRLSIL.

This clonotype was found once. This chain uses TRBV27 with TRBJ2-4; 10 bases match TRBD2. Germline CDR1 is MNHEY and CDR2 is SMNVEV (reference sequence). This CDR3 is built from 18 residues. With V trimmed by 6 bases and J by 6 bases, 17 bases remained unmatched. The CDR3 reads CASSQKAGGPSRGNIQYF. CDR3 DNA sequence: TGTGCCAGCAGCCAAAAAGCGGGGGGGCCCAGTAGGGGAAACATTCAGTACTTC.

V is TRBV7-9 and J is TRBJ2-3, with D unclear. The CDR3 totals 14 residues. V lost 11 bases to trimming and J lost 4 bases, with 19 bases between them. Germline V gene data show CDR1 as SEHNR and CDR2 as FQNEAQ (reference sequence). Here the CDR3 DNA reads TGTGCCTACCCAAGTGGCAGAGTCCCAGATACGCAGTATTTT. This codes for CAYPSGRVPDTQYF.

The chain recombines TRBV21-1 with TRBJ2-7; the D call in the table, TRBD1, was not verified against the DNA. TRBV21-1 is reported as a pseudogene. The CDR3 loop spans 13 amino acids. The CDR3 loop is CASSIGQGTEQYF. In nucleotides, the CDR3 is TGTGCCAGCAGTATTGGACAGGGGACGGAGCAGTACTTC.

This chain joins TRBV5-3 and TRBJ2-2; TRBD1 matches 7 bases. TRBV5-3 is filed as an ORF, its function uncertain. This CDR3 has 14 residues. J lost 8 bases, V lost 8 bases, and 12 bases had no gene match. The CDR3 DNA is TGTGCCAGCAGTTATGAGACAGGGATGGGGGAGCTGTTTTTT. This translates into CASSYETGMGELFF.